One sample yielded the 30 T cell receptor beta chains listed below, sequenced in a study of T cell repertoires in cytomegalovirus infection. MiXCR was run by TCRdb on the reads, yielding one entry per CDR3 protein. The sample holds about 770,000 distinct CDR3 sequences, around 29% seen once. These TCRs' antigens remain unknown. This sample comprised cultured CD8+ T cells from PBMCs, obtained from culture after CMV antigen stimulation. The receptors stem from a human donor in good health (CMV status not recorded). Some clones in this sample may be carry-over from other donors' samples.

This chain connects TRBV25-1 to TRBJ1-1; a weak D match, TRBD1 (6 bases). Germline V lookup: CDR1 MGHDK, CDR2 SYGVNS. The V end was cut by 6 bases, the J end by 5 bases, with 16 bases between. The CDR3 loop spans 14 amino acids. CDR3 sequence (DNA): TGTGCCAGCAGGTCAGGGGAGGTAGGAACTGAAGCTTTCTTT. Protein sequence: CASRSGEVGTEAFF.

The chain uses TRBV2 and TRBJ2-1; D gene ambiguous. Trimming removed 9 bases from V and 7 bases from J, with 16 bases in between. This CDR3 spans 13 amino acids. Germline V gene sequence: CDR1 SNHLY, CDR2 FYNNEI. The CDR3 loop reads CARVNVNSNEQFF. The CDR3 coding sequence is TGTGCCAGGGTTAACGTAAATTCTAATGAGCAGTTCTTC.

In this sample, this clonotype turned up a few times. CDR3 sequence (DNA): TGTGCCAGCAGTTCACCGGGACTTTCACATTACGAGCAGTACGTC. Its translation: CASSSPGLSHYEQYV. The chain employs TRBV28 and TRBJ2-7, with D tentatively TRBD2 (6 bases). Germline lookup yields CDR1 MDHEN and CDR2 SYDVKM. The CDR3 has 15 amino acids. Trimming pared 4 bases from V and 4 bases from J, leaving 17 bases between.

The chain couples TRBV11-2 to TRBJ1-1; D uncertain. The CDR3 length is 14 residues. From germline, CDR1 is SGHAT and CDR2 FQNNGV. V was clipped by 2 bases and J by 1 base, with 8 bases between them. The CDR3 region has the DNA TGTGCCAGCAGCTTAATCAAACCGAACACTGAAGCTTTCTTT. Protein sequence: CASSLIKPNTEAFF.

A few counts support this clonotype. The chain links TRBV7-6 to TRBJ2-6; D ambiguous. Germline V gene data show CDR1 as SGHVS and CDR2 as FNYEAQ. Deletions cut 6 bases from V and 2 bases from J, with 5 bases between. The CDR3 length is 13 residues. In DNA, the CDR3 is TGTGCCAGCAGTTCTACTGGGGCCAACGTCCTGACTTTC. This sequence encodes CASSSTGANVLTF.

This clonotype turned up a few times. This chain joins TRBV2 and TRBJ2-1; 12 bases line up with TRBD2. Germline CDR1 is SNHLY and CDR2 is FYNNEI. V was pared by 2 bases and J by 4 bases, with 3 bases of the junction left unmatched. The CDR3 has 16 residues. Here the CDR3 DNA reads TGTGCCAGCAGTGAATGGCTAGCGGGGGGGTACAATGAGCAGTTCTTC. Protein sequence: CASSEWLAGGYNEQFF.

This clonotype was recorded a few times. CDR3 region: CAIEPPTGELFF. The CDR3 nucleotides read TGTGCCATCGAACCTCCCACCGGGGAGCTGTTTTTT. This sequence joins TRBV7-9 and TRBJ2-2; D is unclear. The CDR3 extends over 12 amino acids. Per the germline V gene, CDR1 is SEHNR and CDR2 is FQNEAQ (reference sequence). V lost 10 bases and J 4 bases, leaving 10 bases between the germline ends.

Only a few counts were recorded for this clonotype. The V and J genes are TRBV24-1 and TRBJ1-2, with a weak D call TRBD1 (6 bases). This CDR3 is built from 14 residues. V lost 7 bases and J lost 8, with 19 bases in between. Germline assignment: CDR1 KGHDR and CDR2 SFDVKD. CDR3 sequence reads: CATSSTGSLEGYTF. CDR3 in DNA: TGTGCCACCAGCTCAACAGGGAGCCTCGAAGGCTACACCTTC.

The chain employs TRBV12-3 or TRBV12-4 and TRBJ2-2; 7 nucleotides align to TRBD2. The CDR3 has 17 amino acids. The trim removed 7 bases at V and 4 bases at J, leaving 15 bases unmatched. In nucleotides, the CDR3 is TGTGCCAGCATCGATTCCGGAGGGGAGGGATCCACCGGGGAGCTGTTTTTT. Its translation is CASIDSGGEGSTGELFF.

V and J are TRBV29-1 and TRBJ2-4; perhaps D is TRBD1 or TRBD2 (7 bases each). This CDR3 comprises 14 residues. Trimming stripped 1 base from V and 9 bases from J, with 16 bases between. Germline lookup yields CDR1 SQVTM and CDR2 ANQGSEA. Here the CDR3 DNA reads TGCAGCGTTGAAGGGGGAGGGGGCGGTGGCATTCAGTACTTC. Its protein is CSVEGGGGGGIQYF.

V and J are TRBV6-6 and TRBJ1-6; 7 nucleotides line up with TRBD1. From germline, CDR1 is MNHNY and CDR2 SVGAGI (reference sequence). Unmatched junction bases numbered 11, after V lost 4 bases and J lost 8 bases. The CDR3 length is 16 residues. CDR3 nucleotides: TGTGCCAGCAGTTCCCCGGGGACAGAAAAGTATTCACCCCTCCACTTT. Its protein product is CASSSPGTEKYSPLHF.

The chain uses TRBV7-3 and TRBJ2-2, with D hard to call. The CDR3 consists of 14 residues. In germline, CDR1 is SGHTA, CDR2 FQGTGA. The V and J ends lost 2 bases and 4 bases respectively, with 8 bases between them. The CDR3 sequence: CASSLSETTGELFF. For the CDR3, the DNA is TGTGCCAGCAGCTTATCAGAAACCACCGGGGAGCTGTTTTTT.

The chain recombines TRBV15 with TRBJ1-5, with a tentative D call TRBD1 (6 bases). V shed 6 bases and J shed 4 bases, with 10 bases lying between them. Germline values: CDR1 LNHNV, CDR2 YYDKDF (reference sequence). This CDR3 is built from 13 residues. This CDR3 reads CATSLGANQPQHF. The CDR3 DNA reads as TGTGCCACCAGTCTGGGGGCGAATCAGCCCCAGCATTTT.

This clonotype was counted between two and nine times. This chain links TRBV10-3 with TRBJ2-3; D is unresolved. Germline V gives CDR1 ENHRY, CDR2 SYGVKD. This CDR3 is built from 11 residues. V dropped 6 bases and J dropped 4 bases, with 5 bases sitting between them. CDR3 bases: TGTGCCATCAGGAGATCAGATACGCAGTATTTT. Its protein is CAIRRSDTQYF.

This chain connects TRBV12-3 or TRBV12-4 to TRBJ1-1, with D perhaps TRBD1 (5 bases). V dropped 3 bases and J dropped 5 bases, with 10 bases sitting between them. CDR3 length: 13 residues. CDR3 amino acids: CASSLGVETEAFF. The CDR3 nucleotides read TGTGCCAGCAGTTTGGGGGTTGAGACTGAAGCTTTCTTT.

This chain joins TRBV7-9 and TRBJ2-7, with TRBD2 as a possible D gene (6 bases). The CDR3 totals 16 residues. Germline CDR1 reads SEHNR; CDR2 reads FQNEAQ (reference sequence). The germline V and J ends were trimmed by 4 bases and 3 bases, with 19 bases remaining between them. The CDR3 sequence is CASSSTRLDINYEQYF. The DNA for the CDR3 is TGTGCCAGCAGCTCAACCAGACTAGATATTAACTACGAGCAGTACTTC.

The CDR3 loop reads CAISEWLLEEGGNTIYF. CDR3 DNA: TGTGCCATCAGTGAGTGGCTACTGGAGGAAGGTGGAAACACCATATATTTT. V gene TRBV10-3 combines with J gene TRBJ1-3; no definite D call. V was trimmed by 1 base and J by 3 bases, leaving 16 bases between them. From germline, CDR1 is ENHRY and CDR2 SYGVKD. The CDR3 has 17 amino acids.

This rearrangement joins TRBV11-3 to TRBJ2-2; 8 positions match TRBD2. This CDR3 comprises 13 residues. The trim removed 5 bases at V and 7 bases at J, leaving 3 bases unmatched. CDR1 and CDR2 (germline): SGHNT, YENEEA. CDR3 sequence reads: CASSRGLGGELFF. CDR3 coding DNA: TGTGCCAGCAGCAGGGGACTAGGCGGGGAGCTGTTTTTT.

The chain recombines TRBV9 with TRBJ2-3; 8 bases match TRBD2. This CDR3 is built from 15 residues. J gave up 3 bases and V 4 bases, and 7 bases lay outside the gene matches. Germline V lookup: CDR1 SGDLS, CDR2 YYNGEE. The CDR3 reads CASSRGGGRTDTQYF. The CDR3 DNA is TGTGCCAGCAGCCGGGGGGGGGGGCGGACAGATACGCAGTATTTT. The full variable domain, rest sourced from reference TRBV9 and TRBJ2-3, is DSGVTQTPKHLITATGQRVTLRCSPRSGDLSVYWYQQSLDQGLQFLIQYYNGEERAKGNILERFSAQQFPDLHSELNLSSLELGDSALYFCASSRGGGRTDTQYFGPGTRLTVL.

This clonotype has a count of ten or more. The chain has TRBV7-2 and TRBJ2-3; 9 nucleotides match TRBD2. This CDR3 is 18 amino acids long. Losses at the gene ends were 4 bases for V and 0 bases for J; bases not matched to a gene: 11. Germline CDR1 is SGHTA and CDR2 is FQGNSA. CDR3 region: CASSSSIFSGGSTDTQYF. Here the CDR3 DNA reads TGTGCCAGCAGCTCCTCAATCTTTAGCGGGGGCAGCACAGATACGCAGTATTTT.

Ten or more counts support this clonotype. The rearrangement links TRBV6-1 to TRBJ2-4; the D is unclear. Trimming left V 1 base short and J 5 bases short, with 12 bases between. The germline gives CDR1 MNHNS, CDR2 SASEGT. The CDR3 runs 15 residues. The CDR3 spells CASSEGNSVENIQYF. CDR3 coding DNA: TGTGCCAGCAGTGAAGGAAACAGCGTGGAAAACATTCAGTACTTC.

This clonotype was detected many times. J is TRBJ1-1 and V is TRBV10-3; TRBD1 matches at 8 bases. Germline V CDR1 and CDR2: ENHRY, SYGVKD. The V segment lost 7 bases and the J segment 4 bases; nucleotides outside the gene matches: 11. This CDR3 region has 15 residues. The CDR3 coding sequence is TGTGCCATCATTAAGCAGGGGGCGTCGGGCACTGAAGCTTTCTTT. It encodes CAIIKQGASGTEAFF.

The chain has TRBV27 and TRBJ2-1; 9 bases are a match to TRBD2. Germline lookup yields CDR1 MNHEY and CDR2 SMNVEV (reference sequence). J gave up 4 bases and V 6 bases, and 10 bases lay outside the gene matches. The CDR3 is made up of 16 amino acids. The CDR3 protein is CASSPSGLAGYNEQFF. The DNA of the CDR3 is TGTGCCAGCAGCCCTTCGGGGCTAGCGGGGTACAATGAGCAGTTCTTC.

V gene TRBV7-6 combines with J gene TRBJ1-5, with D unclear. The V end lost 2 bases, the J end lost 7 bases, and 12 bases lay between the germline ends. CDR1 is SGHVS and CDR2 is FNYEAQ in the germline V gene. The CDR3 runs to 14 residues. As DNA, the CDR3 is TGTGCCAGCAGCTTAAGGGATTTCGGCCAGCCCCAGCATTTT. Translation: CASSLRDFGQPQHF.

CDR3 amino acids: CAISPTGDSNQPQHF. The CDR3 nucleotides are TGTGCCATCAGTCCGACAGGGGATAGCAATCAGCCCCAGCATTTT. V is TRBV10-3 and J is TRBJ1-5, with 8 bases fitting TRBD1. V was pared by 5 bases and J by 0 bases, with 3 bases of the junction left unmatched. Per the germline V gene, CDR1 is ENHRY and CDR2 is SYGVKD. The CDR3 covers 15 residues.

V gene TRBV6-2 or TRBV6-3 combines with J gene TRBJ2-7; 7 bases agree with TRBD2. The CDR3 extends over 13 amino acids. V lost 2 bases, J lost 5 bases, and 3 bases stayed unmatched. Germline V gives CDR1 MNHEY, CDR2 SVGEGT. CDR3 residues: CASSYPGGNEQYV. CDR3 nucleotides: TGTGCCAGCAGTTACCCGGGGGGTAACGAGCAGTACGTC.

The gene calls are TRBV12-3 or TRBV12-4 and TRBJ1-6; D ambiguous. The CDR3 has 15 amino acids. Trimming removed 10 bases from V and 3 bases from J, with 16 bases in between. The CDR3 coding sequence is TGTGCCACCCGGCCCCGGGAATTCTATAATTCACCCCTCCACTTT. Translation: CATRPREFYNSPLHF.

This clonotype appeared many times. The chain joins TRBV7-6 to TRBJ2-7; no clear D. Trimming removed 4 bases at V and 2 bases at J, with 6 bases between. CDR1 is SGHVS and CDR2 is FNYEAQ in the germline V gene. This CDR3 has 12 amino acids. The CDR3 loop is CASSWNAYEQYF. The CDR3 DNA is TGTGCCAGCAGCTGGAACGCCTACGAGCAGTACTTC.

This clonotype has a count of ten or more. The chain couples TRBV29-1 to TRBJ1-2, with a weak D call TRBD1 (5 bases). V lost 3 bases and J lost 1, with 12 bases in between. Germline CDR1 and CDR2: SQVTM and ANQGSEA. The CDR3 is 14 amino acids. CDR3 region: CSVDVGRFNYGYTF. CDR3 nucleotide sequence: TGCAGCGTTGATGTGGGACGGTTTAACTATGGCTACACCTTC.

This clonotype came up a few times. The rearrangement links TRBV7-6 to TRBJ1-2, with D uncertain. The CDR3 is 13 residues long. Trimming stripped 6 bases from V and 2 bases from J, with 10 bases between. Germline CDR1 is SGHVS and CDR2 is FNYEAQ. The CDR3 protein is CASSAPGNYGYTF. CDR3 DNA: TGTGCCAGCAGTGCCCCCGGGAACTATGGCTACACCTTC.